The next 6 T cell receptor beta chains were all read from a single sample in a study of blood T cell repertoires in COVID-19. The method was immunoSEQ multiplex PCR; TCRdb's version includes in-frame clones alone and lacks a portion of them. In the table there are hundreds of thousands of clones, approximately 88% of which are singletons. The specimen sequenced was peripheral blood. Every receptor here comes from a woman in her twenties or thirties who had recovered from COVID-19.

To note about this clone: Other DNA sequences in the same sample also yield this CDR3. CDR3 sequence: CASSMTSGVETQYF. In DNA form, the CDR3 reads TGTGCCAGCAGCATGACTAGCGGGGTGGAGACCCAGTACTTC. This chain joins TRBV3-1 (or the pseudogene TRBV3-2) and TRBJ2-5, with 11 positions matching TRBD2. Germline CDR1 reads LGHDT; CDR2 reads YNNKEL (reference sequence). The CDR3 contains 14 residues. Trimming removed 5 bases from V and 5 bases from J; junction bases left unmatched: 4.

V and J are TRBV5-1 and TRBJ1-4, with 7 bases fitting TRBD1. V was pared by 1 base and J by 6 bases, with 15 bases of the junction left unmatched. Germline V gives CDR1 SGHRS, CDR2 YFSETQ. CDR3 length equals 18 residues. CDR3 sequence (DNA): TGCGCCAGCAGCTTGTGGACAGGACTTTTCCAGGAGGATGAAAAACTGTTTTTT. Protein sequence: CASSLWTGLFQEDEKLFF.

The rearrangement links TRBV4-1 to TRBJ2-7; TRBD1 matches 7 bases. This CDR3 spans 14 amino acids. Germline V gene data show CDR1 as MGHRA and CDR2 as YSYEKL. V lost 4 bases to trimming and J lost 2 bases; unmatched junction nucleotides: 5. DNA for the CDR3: TGCGCCAGCAGCCCGGGACAGCAAACCTACGAGCAGTACTTC. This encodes CASSPGQQTYEQYF.

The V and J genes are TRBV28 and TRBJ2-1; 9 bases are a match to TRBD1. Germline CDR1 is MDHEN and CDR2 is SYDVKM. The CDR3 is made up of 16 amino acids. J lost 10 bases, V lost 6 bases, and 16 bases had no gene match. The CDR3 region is CASRLTGTGIRGEQFF. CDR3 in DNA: TGTGCCAGCAGGTTAACCGGGACAGGGATCAGGGGCGAGCAGTTCTTC.

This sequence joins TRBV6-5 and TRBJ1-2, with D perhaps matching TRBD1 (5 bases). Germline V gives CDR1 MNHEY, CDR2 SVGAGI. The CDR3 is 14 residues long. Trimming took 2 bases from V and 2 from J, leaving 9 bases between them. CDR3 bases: TGTGCCAGCAGTTACCCCTCAGGGAACTATGGCTACACCTTC. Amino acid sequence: CASSYPSGNYGYTF.

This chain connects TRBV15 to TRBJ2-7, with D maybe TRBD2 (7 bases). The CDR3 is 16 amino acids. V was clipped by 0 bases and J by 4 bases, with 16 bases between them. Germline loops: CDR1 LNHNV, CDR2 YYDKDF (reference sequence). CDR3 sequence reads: CATSREVGGGGYEQYF. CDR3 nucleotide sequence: TGTGCCACCAGCAGAGAGGTTGGGGGAGGGGGGTACGAGCAGTACTTC.